A selection of T cell receptor beta chains follows, all from one sample in a study of OX40 agonist ivuxolimab in advanced cancers. TCRdb keeps only in-frame clones here, not all; method: immunoSEQ multiplex PCR. The repertoire holds around 84,000 clones, with 85% to 95% as singletons. The material sequenced was CD4+ or CD8+ T cells sorted from blood, taken in a trial of the OX40 agonist ivuxolimab. These receptors came from an adult with an advanced solid tumor such as melanoma, head and neck, liver or kidney cancer. Both conserved end residues are part of each CDR3. A D gene is named only where the DNA matches it firmly. The listing skips clone size in some rows; elsewhere it reads once, few, many or a size class.

D gene,J gene,clone size,V gene,CDR3 DNA,CDR3 protein
-,TRBJ2-3,-,TRBV5-1,TGCGCCAGCAGCTTGGCTCTAGGGTACACAGATACGCAGTATTTT,CASSLALGYTDTQYF
TRBD1,TRBJ2-3,few,TRBV5-1,TGCGCCAGCAGCTTGGGGACAGGGGCCACAGATACGCAGTATTTT,CASSLGTGATDTQYF
-,TRBJ1-6,-,TRBV9,TGTGCCAGCAGCAATCCCCCGGGGCCCCTCCACTTT,CASSNPPGPLHF
-,TRBJ1-1,-,TRBV1,TGCACCAGCAGCCGCGGGGGGGGTATGACCGGGACAGGGAGTTACACTGAAGCTTTCTTT,CTSSRGGGMTGTGSYTEAFF
-,TRBJ2-2,-,TRBV7-9,TGTGCCAGCAGCTTTCGCGGGACGAACACCGGGGAGCTGTTTTTT,CASSFRGTNTGELFF
-,TRBJ2-2,-,TRBV29-1,TGCAGCGTTGTAAAAAGTGCACGGACCGGGGAGCTGTTTTTT,CSVVKSARTGELFF
TRBD2,TRBJ2-1,-,TRBV18,TGTGCCAGCTCACCACAGGGACTAGCGGGGGGATCCAGGTCTGAGCAGTTCTTC,CASSPQGLAGGSRSEQFF
-,TRBJ1-5,-,TRBV7-2,TGTGCCAGCAGCTTATCTCCCGCCGGCGGTAGCAATCAGCCCCAGCATTTT,CASSLSPAGGSNQPQHF
-,TRBJ2-1,-,TRBV10-3,TGTGCCATCACCAGGGACCCCCAGGATGAGCAGTTCTTC,CAITRDPQDEQFF
TRBD1,TRBJ1-3,-,TRBV29-1,TGCAGCGTCGGGACAGATGGAAACACCATATATTTT,CSVGTDGNTIYF
-,TRBJ1-2,-,TRBV28,TGTGCCAGCAGTTTAGAGGACGCCTATGGCTACACCTTC,CASSLEDAYGYTF
-,TRBJ2-7,-,TRBV2,TGTGCCAGCAGTGAACCGCAGGGGCCCCACGAGCAGTACTTC,CASSEPQGPHEQYF
-,TRBJ2-7,-,TRBV4-2,TGTGCCAGCAGCCAACTCCAGGGTGAAGCCTACGAGCAGTACTTC,CASSQLQGEAYEQYF